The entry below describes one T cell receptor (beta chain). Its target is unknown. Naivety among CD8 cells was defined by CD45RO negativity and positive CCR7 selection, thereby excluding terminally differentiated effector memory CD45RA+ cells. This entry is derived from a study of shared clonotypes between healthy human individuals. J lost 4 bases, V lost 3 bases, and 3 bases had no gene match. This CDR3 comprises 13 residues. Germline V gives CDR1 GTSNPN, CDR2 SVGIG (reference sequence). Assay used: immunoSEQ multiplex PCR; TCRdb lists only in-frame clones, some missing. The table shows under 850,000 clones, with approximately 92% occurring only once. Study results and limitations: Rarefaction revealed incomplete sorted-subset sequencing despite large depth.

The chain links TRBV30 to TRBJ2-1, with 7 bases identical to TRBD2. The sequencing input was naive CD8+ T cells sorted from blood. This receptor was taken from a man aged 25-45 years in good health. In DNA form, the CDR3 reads TGTGCCTGGAGCATGGGAGGGTACAATGAGCAGTTCTTC. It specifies CAWSMGGYNEQFF.